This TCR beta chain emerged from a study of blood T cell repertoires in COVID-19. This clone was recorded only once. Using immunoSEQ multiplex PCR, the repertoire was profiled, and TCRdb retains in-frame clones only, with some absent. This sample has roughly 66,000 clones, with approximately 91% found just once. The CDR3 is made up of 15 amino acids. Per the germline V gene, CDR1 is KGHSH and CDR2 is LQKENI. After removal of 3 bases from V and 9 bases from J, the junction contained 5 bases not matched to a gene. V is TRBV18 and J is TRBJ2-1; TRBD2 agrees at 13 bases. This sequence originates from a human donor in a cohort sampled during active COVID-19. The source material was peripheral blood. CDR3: CASSPTSGGAVEQFF. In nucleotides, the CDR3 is TGTGCCAGCTCACCCACTAGCGGGGGGGCGGTTGAGCAGTTCTTC.